This TCR beta chain was retrieved from a study of T cells in Graves' hyperthyroidism and ophthalmopathy (dated by TCRdb to between 2018 and 2021). Background for the entire study: Peripheral blood samples were taken at the time of initial diagnosis, prior to any treatment. The paper reports TCR Vbeta CDR3 sequencing of more than 120 peripheral blood samples: fewer than 50 ophthalmopathy, fewer than 80 hyperthyroidism and approximately 17 progressor patients. After blood sampling, hyperthyroidism patients were treated with methimazole at a starting dose of 30 mg daily, and ophthalmopathy patients were treated with high-dose intravenous methylprednisolone. In six Graves' hyperthyroidism patients, the study also compared T-cell repertoires from thyroid tissue with T-cell repertoires from blood. Whether ophthalmopathy could be predicted prospectively was tested in an independent validation cohort made up of 18 hyperthyroidism patients plus 17 patients who later progressed to ophthalmopathy. To identify TCR V-J signatures that set the groups apart, the researchers used a discovery cohort of more than 95 patients, made up of 40 to 45 with Graves' ophthalmopathy and 57 with stable Graves' hyperthyroidism. The 85 to 100 discovery patients were divided at random into training and test sets in a 7:3 ratio.

The TCR beta CDR3 regions were amplified from the RNA transcripts. The TCR CDR3 was subjected to a first round of RT-PCR using the HTBI primer set and the Qiagen OneStep RT-PCR kit. The libraries were constructed in a second round of multiplex PCR and then size-selected and purified. The libraries were sequenced on an Illumina HiSeq2000 using paired-end 100 bp reads. The authors processed their data as follows. SOAPnuke was used to process the raw data, removing reads that contained adapters or uncalled bases, had a mean Phred below 15, or lacked an exact match to the constant primer or identifier. High-quality paired reads were merged using COPE v1.2.5, and each unique nucleotide sequence was defined as a clonotype. Clonotypes were aligned to IMGT TRBV, TRBD and TRBJ reference segments using MiTCR v1.1. Analysis was restricted to V-J combinations with a frequency above 0.0001, which covered 98% to 99.2% of repertoires. The TCS score was defined as the ratio of F50 (clonal expansion) to E x V (chaos), calculated using BLOSUM62-based TCRdist between CDR3 peptides within each V-J. Welch's t-statistics and random forest reduced 500 to 650 V-J features to 10 to 15, which were used in a naive Bayes classifier (R e1071). TCRdb took the public reads, trimmed them with fastp at Q25, ran MiXCR for clone calling and kept in-frame beta chains. Each CDR3 protein gets just one entry, which takes the most common genes and DNA from the rows behind it. None of the V and J calls come from the authors' own analysis; TCRdb made them. Recorded for this sample are around 440,000 distinct CDR3 sequences; around 14% of them occurred a single time. The ten largest clones take up 12% to 15% of the sample.

The study at large found these results: Blood samples also contained most of the expanded thyroid clonotypes (frequency above 0.001), which suggests that blood repertoires may reflect thyroid immune responses. A model built on a 13 V-J signature distinguished ophthalmopathy from stable hyperthyroidism, reaching around 90% sensitivity and about 81% specificity in cross-validation and 80%/75% in testing. In validation, the model predicted progression to ophthalmopathy with 55% to 71% sensitivity and approximately 78% specificity, a median of approximately 6.7 months before onset. Sample size was not statistically predetermined, and blinding of investigators to group allocation was not performed.

For this chain, trimming is 5 bases at the V end and 5 bases at the J end, and the number of junction bases without a gene match is 8. Spanning cysteine to phenylalanine, the CDR3 consists of 14 amino acids. CDR3 DNA is the only sequence kept; it has 42 bases, read in frame from the first base. From the germline V gene, CDR1 is MDHEN and CDR2 is SYDVKM. This clonotype was seen at least ten times. Its antigen has not been determined. Base-call qualities are not available, and no considerably larger clone is one nucleotide away. Graves' hyperthyroidism was defined as stable when no progression to ophthalmopathy occurred over 18 months of follow-up. Hyperthyroidism patients were newly diagnosed, had a disease duration of under 2 months, and were aged 18 to 65 years. Exclusion was applied to patients with uncontrolled infections, other autoimmune diseases, pregnancy or lactation. Diagnoses were based on clinical symptoms, serum thyroxine and TRAb, thyroid ultrasound and orbital computed tomography. PBMCs were separated from roughly 9.3 ml of fresh peripheral blood using Ficoll-Paque density gradient centrifugation. Trizol reagent was used to extract total RNA, and RNA quality was then checked on an Agilent 2100 Bioanalyzer.

This receptor was taken from a woman younger than 30 with Graves' hyperthyroidism. The sequenced material came from blood. The chain was built from TRBV28 and TRBJ1-2; TRBD1 fits 7 bases in the junction. The DNA sequence reads TGTGCCAGCAGTGAACAGGGGTTGAGGTATGGCTACACCTTC. Translated, it gives CASSEQGLRYGYTF.